This T cell receptor beta chain was found in a study of blood T cell repertoires in COVID-19. Overall study: Material from acute and convalescent COVID-19 was sourced from the United States, Italy and Spain. T cells, B-cell-depleted T cells, or PBMCs provided the cDNA or gDNA that served as material.

CDR1 and CDR2 from the germline V gene are MNHNS and SASEGT. The CDR3 consists of 15 residues. V was clipped by 1 base and J by 5 bases; unmatched bases: 3. In the authors' methods: Researchers report that nucleated cell counts were estimated from reference gene primer amplification. Sequenced by immunoSEQ multiplex PCR; TCRdb stores in-frame clones only, minus some. V and J calls and clone size are copied from that table; D and trimming were computed from the DNA. Of roughly 80,000 clones listed, 90% to 95% are singletons. This receptor was obtained from a man in his sixties with acute or convalescent COVID-19. The chain combines TRBV6-1 with TRBJ1-5; TRBD1 agrees at 9 bases. The sample taken for sequencing was peripheral blood. Here the CDR3 reads CASSEGRTGDQPQHF. The CDR3 region has the DNA TGTGCCAGCAGTGAAGGCCGGACAGGGGATCAGCCCCAGCATTTT.